The next 25 T cell receptor beta chains were all read from a single sample in a study of T cell repertoires in cytomegalovirus infection. TCRdb re-called the reads through MiXCR, storing one row per CDR3 protein. The sample has roughly 250,000 distinct CDR3 sequences; about 20% are singletons. Sequencing used CD8+ T cells from PBMCs. These receptors all stem from a human donor in good health (CMV status not recorded). Some clones in this sample may be carry-over from other donors' samples.

This clonotype was detected a few times. The genes are TRBV11-2 and TRBJ2-5, with a possible D match to TRBD2 (5 bases). The CDR3 extends over 15 amino acids. CDR1 is SGHAT and CDR2 is FQNNGV in the germline V gene. V lost 1 base to trimming and J lost 5 bases, with 14 bases between them. The DNA for the CDR3 is TGTGCCAGCAGCTTAGTCCCTCTCACGGGGGAGACCCAGTACTTC. Amino acids: CASSLVPLTGETQYF.

The chain uses TRBV29-1 and TRBJ1-1; D not certain. Trimming removed 4 bases from V and 6 bases from J, with 9 bases in between. This CDR3 is built from 11 residues. Germline lookup yields CDR1 SQVTM and CDR2 ANQGSEA. The CDR3 DNA follows: TGCAGCGTTGGGGGAGTGGCTGAAGCTTTCTTT. Residues: CSVGGVAEAFF.

About this clonotype: With a much larger clone just one base away, this may be a read error. This chain connects TRBV24-1 to TRBJ1-1, with D tentatively TRBD1 (5 bases). The CDR3 covers 13 residues. CDR1 is KGHDR, CDR2 SFDVKD, per germline. Deletions cut 3 bases from V and 7 bases from J, with 11 bases between. This CDR3 reads CATSDPGGVEAFF. The CDR3 DNA reads as TGTGCCACCAGTGATCCGGGGGGGGTTGAAGCTTTCTTT.

In this sample, this clonotype turned up a few times. The chain combines TRBV28 with TRBJ2-7; a possible D gene is TRBD2 (6 bases). Germline CDR1 MDHEN, CDR2 SYDVKM. This CDR3 comprises 13 residues. Trimming cost V 3 bases and J 6 bases, with 12 bases left between them. The CDR3 DNA reads TGTGCCAGCAGTTTGTTCGTCGGGGGCGAGCAGTACTTC. This gives the protein CASSLFVGGEQYF.

The sample holds many counts of this clonotype. The V and J genes are TRBV7-8 and TRBJ2-5; D is undetermined. The CDR3 is 13 residues long. V lost 2 bases, J lost 5 bases, and 9 bases lay in between. From germline, CDR1 is SGHVS and CDR2 FQNEAQ. The CDR3 nucleotides are TGTGCCAGCAGCTTATTCCCATCCGAGACCCAGTACTTC. Its translation: CASSLFPSETQYF.

The V and J genes are TRBV20-1 and TRBJ2-7; 8 bases match TRBD2. The V gene end was trimmed by 3 bases and the J gene end by 0 bases; junction bases not matched to a gene: 7. The CDR3 covers 15 residues. CDR1 is DFQATT and CDR2 is SNEGSKA in the germline V gene (reference sequence). In DNA, the CDR3 is TGCAGTGCTAGGGGCGGTAGCGGGGACTCCTACGAGCAGTACTTC. Protein: CSARGGSGDSYEQYF.

The chain employs TRBV27 and TRBJ1-2, with D possibly TRBD1 on 6 matching bases. The CDR3 runs 13 residues. Deletions cut 3 bases from V and 7 bases from J, with 12 bases between. The germline V gene has CDR1 MNHEY and CDR2 SMNVEV (reference sequence). This CDR3 is CASSFSGVGGYTF. The CDR3 bases are TGTGCCAGCAGTTTTTCAGGGGTGGGTGGCTACACCTTC.

This clonotype has a handful of counts. The V and J genes are TRBV28 and TRBJ1-1; D ambiguous. Trimming shortened V by 7 bases and J by 2 bases, and 17 bases separated the two germline ends. Germline loops: CDR1 MDHEN, CDR2 SYDVKM. The CDR3 loop spans 15 amino acids. This chain's CDR3 is CASTLNPGVNTEAFF. CDR3 DNA: TGTGCCAGCACCCTGAACCCCGGAGTCAACACTGAAGCTTTCTTT.

This clonotype was counted a few times. The rearrangement uses TRBV5-5 and TRBJ2-1; D is tentatively TRBD1 or TRBD2 (5 bases each). The germline CDR1 and CDR2 sequences are SGHKS and YYEKEE (reference sequence). This CDR3 spans 16 amino acids. Trimming stripped 3 bases from V and 7 bases from J, with 20 bases between. CDR3 nucleotide sequence: TGTGCCAGCAGCTCCCTGACAGTCTCGAGAGGGAATGAGCAGTTCTTC. Translation: CASSSLTVSRGNEQFF.

V is TRBV12-3 or TRBV12-4 and J is TRBJ2-1; 8 bases line up with TRBD2. The junction had 12 bases not matched to a gene; V was cut back by 7 bases and J by 10 bases. CDR3 length: 14 residues. The DNA of the CDR3 is TGTGCCAGCACCCTTCGGACTAGCCTTTTCGAGCAGTTCTTC. This translates into CASTLRTSLFEQFF.

This clonotype was found a few times. The chain is built from TRBV27 and TRBJ1-1; perhaps TRBD1 as D (6 bases). This CDR3 has 15 residues. V lost 8 bases and J lost 5, with 21 bases in between. CDR1 is MNHEY and CDR2 is SMNVEV in the germline V gene (reference sequence). CDR3 protein: CASSFTRGAGTEAFF. In DNA form, the CDR3 reads TGTGCCAGCTCCTTTACTCGGGGGGCGGGAACTGAAGCTTTCTTT.

The chain uses TRBV24-1 and TRBJ2-2; no clear D. This CDR3 comprises 12 residues. V lost 9 bases and J lost 4, with 8 bases in between. Per germline, CDR1 KGHDR and CDR2 SFDVKD. The CDR3 DNA reads as TGTGCCACCGGCCCGGGCACCGGGGAGCTGTTTTTT. It is translated as CATGPGTGELFF.

This clonotype was seen a few times. The chain employs TRBV10-3 and TRBJ2-3; the D gene is possibly TRBD2 (6 bases). With 8 bases removed from V and 0 bases from J, the gap between germline ends came to 12 bases. Germline values: CDR1 ENHRY, CDR2 SYGVKD. The CDR3 has 14 amino acids. This CDR3 is CAIQGDFSTDTQYF. The CDR3 nucleotides are TGTGCCATCCAAGGGGACTTCAGCACAGATACGCAGTATTTT.

This clonotype was observed at least ten times. The V and J genes are TRBV30 and TRBJ2-5; TRBD2 aligns across 8 bases. J gave up 4 bases and V 5 bases, and 12 bases lay outside the gene matches. CDR1 and CDR2 (germline): GTSNPN, SVGIG (reference sequence). The length of the CDR3 is 15 residues. The CDR3 DNA sequence: TGTGCCTGGGTTGACTTAGCGGGATATGGAGAGACCCAGTACTTC. Residues: CAWVDLAGYGETQYF.

This clonotype has ten or more counts. The chain recombines TRBV7-2 with TRBJ2-7; D remains unclear. V lost 6 bases and J lost 3, with 12 bases in between. Germline loops: CDR1 SGHTA, CDR2 FQGNSA. This CDR3 spans 13 amino acids. CDR3 region: CASRPPLGYEQYF. CDR3 nucleotide sequence: TGTGCCAGCAGACCTCCCCTGGGCTACGAGCAGTACTTC.

The chain recombines TRBV24-1 with TRBJ2-3, with 8 bases aligning to TRBD1. Germline values: CDR1 KGHDR, CDR2 SFDVKD. With 7 bases clipped from V and 3 bases from J, the junction kept 11 bases outside the gene matches. This CDR3 contains 16 residues. CDR3 bases: TGTGCCACCAGCACCATCGACAGGGGTGGAACAGATACGCAGTATTTT. Its translation is CATSTIDRGGTDTQYF.

This clonotype was detected ten times or more. The V call is TRBV7-9, the J call TRBJ1-3; D not resolved. The germline V gene encodes CDR1 SEHNR and CDR2 FQNEAQ (reference sequence). This CDR3 has 15 amino acids. The V and J ends lost 3 bases and 1 base respectively, with 10 bases between them. Here the CDR3 DNA reads TGTGCCAGCAGCTTCCTGGGAGGATCTGGAAACACCATATATTTT. Translating it yields CASSFLGGSGNTIYF. The full variable domain, with the rest looked up from reference TRBV7-9 and TRBJ1-3, is DTGVSQNPRHKITKRGQNVTFRCDPISEHNRLYWYRQTLGQGPEFLTYFQNEAQLEKSRLLSDRFSAERPKGSFSTLEIQRTEQGDSAMYLCASSFLGGSGNTIYFGEGSWLTVV.

In this sample, this clonotype turned up many times. One junction end does not reproduce the germline sequence, and a read error may be involved. The DNA of the CDR3 is TGCAGCGTGGGGGGACAGGTTCACAATGGGCAGTTCTTC. This encodes CSVGGQVHNGQFF. The genes are TRBV29-1 and TRBJ2-1, with TRBD1 matching over 8 bases. The CDR3 is 13 amino acids. Germline CDR1 is SQVTM and CDR2 is ANQGSEA.

This chain links TRBV7-9 with TRBJ2-3; 11 nucleotides line up with TRBD2. The germline V gene has CDR1 SEHNR and CDR2 FQNEAQ (reference sequence). The V gene end was trimmed by 5 bases and the J gene end by 2 bases; junction bases not matched to a gene: 3. The CDR3 has 15 amino acids. The CDR3 sequence: CASSMTSGATDTQYF. The CDR3 bases are TGTGCCAGCAGCATGACTAGCGGGGCCACAGATACGCAGTATTTT.

This clonotype occurred many times. The chain links TRBV12-3 or TRBV12-4 to TRBJ2-3; D not resolved. V shed 3 bases and J shed 1 base, with 8 bases lying between them. This CDR3 spans 14 amino acids. CDR3 sequence reads: CASSLASRTDTQYF. CDR3 DNA: TGTGCCAGCAGTTTGGCCTCACGCACAGATACGCAGTATTTT.

Ten or more counts support this clonotype. This chain uses TRBV19 with TRBJ1-1; no definite D call. This CDR3 contains 13 residues. The V end lost 4 bases, the J end lost 0 bases, and 6 bases lay between the germline ends. Germline V gene sequence: CDR1 LNHDA, CDR2 SQIVND (reference sequence). The CDR3 region is CASSNGMNTEAFF. The CDR3 nucleotides are TGTGCCAGTAGTAACGGGATGAACACTGAAGCTTTCTTT.

The CDR3 is CSARGIDRSHQGYTF. CDR3 nucleotides: TGCAGTGCTAGAGGGATAGACAGGTCCCACCAGGGCTACACCTTC. The rearrangement links TRBV20-1 to TRBJ1-2, with a tentative D call TRBD1 (6 bases). With 1 base removed from V and 8 bases from J, the gap between germline ends came to 20 bases. The CDR3 is 15 amino acids. Germline-derived CDR1 and CDR2 are DFQATT and SNEGSKA (reference sequence).

The V gene is TRBV7-9, the J gene TRBJ2-2, with 9 bases fitting TRBD2. Trimming removed 6 bases from V and 3 bases from J; junction bases left unmatched: 11. CDR1 and CDR2 from the germline V gene are SEHNR and FQNEAQ (reference sequence). The CDR3 loop spans 17 amino acids. Here the CDR3 DNA reads TGTGCCAGCAGGCCCTTCGGACTAGCGACGGACACCGGGGAGCTGTTTTTT. Its protein product is CASRPFGLATDTGELFF.

The chain recombines TRBV12-3 or TRBV12-4 with TRBJ2-7; D uncertain. This CDR3 has 14 residues. The V and J ends lost 5 bases and 7 bases respectively, with 18 bases between them. The CDR3 DNA is TGTGCCAGCAGTCTCGTCGGGCCGGCCAGGGAGCAGTACTTC. Residues: CASSLVGPAREQYF.

This clonotype was detected only a few times. V and J are TRBV24-1 and TRBJ1-1; 9 bases are shared with TRBD1. V gave up 4 bases and J gave up 0 bases; unmatched junction bases: 2. The germline V gene has CDR1 KGHDR and CDR2 SFDVKD. There are 15 residues in the CDR3. The CDR3 here is CATSEGTGLNTEAFF. DNA of the CDR3: TGTGCCACCAGTGAGGGGACAGGGCTGAACACTGAAGCTTTCTTT.